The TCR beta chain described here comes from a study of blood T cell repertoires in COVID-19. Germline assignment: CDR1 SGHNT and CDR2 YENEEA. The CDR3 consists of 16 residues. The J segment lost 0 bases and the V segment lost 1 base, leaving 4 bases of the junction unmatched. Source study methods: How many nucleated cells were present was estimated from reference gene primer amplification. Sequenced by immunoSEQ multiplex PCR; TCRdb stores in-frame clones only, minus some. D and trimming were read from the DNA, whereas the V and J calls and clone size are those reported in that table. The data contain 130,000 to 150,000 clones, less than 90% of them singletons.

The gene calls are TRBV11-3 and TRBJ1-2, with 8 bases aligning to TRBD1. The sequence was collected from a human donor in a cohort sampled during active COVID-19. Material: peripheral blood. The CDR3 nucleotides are TGTGCCAGCAGCTTAGGGGACAGGAGATCTAACTATGGCTACACCTTC. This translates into CASSLGDRRSNYGYTF. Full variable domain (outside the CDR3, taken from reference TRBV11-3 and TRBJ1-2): EAGVVQSPRYKIIEKKQPVAFWCNPISGHNTLYWYLQNLGQGPELLIRYENEEAVDDSQLPKDRFSAERLKGVDSTLKIQPAELGDSAVYLCASSLGDRRSNYGYTFGSGTRLTVV.